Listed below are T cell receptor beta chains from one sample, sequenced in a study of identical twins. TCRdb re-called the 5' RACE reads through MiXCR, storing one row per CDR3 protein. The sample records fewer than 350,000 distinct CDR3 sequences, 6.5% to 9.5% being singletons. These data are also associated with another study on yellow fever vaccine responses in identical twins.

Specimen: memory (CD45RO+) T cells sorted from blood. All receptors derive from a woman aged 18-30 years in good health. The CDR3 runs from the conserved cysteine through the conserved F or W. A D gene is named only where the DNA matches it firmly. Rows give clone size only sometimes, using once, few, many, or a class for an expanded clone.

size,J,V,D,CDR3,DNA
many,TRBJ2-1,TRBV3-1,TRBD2,CASSQDLGSGSYEQFF,TGTGCCAGCAGCCAAGATTTGGGTAGCGGGAGTTATGAGCAGTTCTTC
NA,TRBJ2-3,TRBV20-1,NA,CSARARWSADTQYF,TGCAGTGCTAGAGCTCGTTGGTCAGCAGATACGCAGTATTTT
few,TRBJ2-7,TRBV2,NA,CASSEAPPSVDEQYF,TGTGCCAGCAGTGAAGCCCCCCCTTCCGTGGACGAGCAGTACTTC
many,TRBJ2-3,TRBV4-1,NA,CASSQARGPADTQYF,TGCGCCAGCAGCCAAGCGCGGGGCCCCGCAGATACGCAGTATTTT
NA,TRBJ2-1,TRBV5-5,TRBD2,CASSAPFGLGMNEQFF,TGTGCCAGCAGCGCTCCCTTTGGACTAGGGATGAATGAGCAGTTCTTC
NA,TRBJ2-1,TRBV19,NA,CASSILEAEQFF,TGTGCCAGTAGTATATTGGAAGCTGAGCAGTTCTTC
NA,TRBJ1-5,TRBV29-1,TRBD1,CSVLAGGSNQPQHF,TGCAGCGTCTTGGCAGGGGGGAGCAATCAGCCCCAGCATTTT
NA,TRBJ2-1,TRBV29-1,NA,CSDEQGWNEQFF,TGCAGCGACGAACAGGGATGGAATGAGCAGTTCTTC
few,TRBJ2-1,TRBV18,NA,CASSPRGGTGNEQFF,TGTGCCAGCTCACCACGAGGGGGTACGGGCAATGAGCAGTTCTTC
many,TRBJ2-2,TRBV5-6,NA,CASSLSSRRDTGELFF,TGTGCCAGCAGCTTGTCGAGCCGCCGGGACACCGGGGAGCTGTTTTTT
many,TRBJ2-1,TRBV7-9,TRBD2,CASSWTSSYNEQFF,TGTGCCAGCAGCTGGACTAGCTCCTACAATGAGCAGTTCTTC
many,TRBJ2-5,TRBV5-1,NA,CASSLWNGGAGETQYF,TGCGCCAGCAGCTTGTGGAATGGGGGCGCCGGGGAGACCCAGTACTTC
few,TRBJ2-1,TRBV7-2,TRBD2,CASSFTSGGSSYNEQFF,TGTGCCAGCAGCTTCACTAGCGGGGGTTCCTCCTACAATGAGCAGTTCTTC
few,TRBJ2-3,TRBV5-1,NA,CASSLGGGVTDTQYF,TGCGCCAGCAGCTTGGGTGGGGGAGTGACAGATACGCAGTATTTT
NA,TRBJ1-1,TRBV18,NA,CASSPGLSNEAFF,TGTGCCAGCTCACCGGGACTATCCAACGAAGCTTTCTTT
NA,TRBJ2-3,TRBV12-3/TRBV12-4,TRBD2,CASSSKRGGLHTQYF,TGTGCCAGCAGTTCAAAGCGGGGGGGCCTACATACGCAGTATTTT
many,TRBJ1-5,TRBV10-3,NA,CAISAGTANQPQHF,TGTGCCATCAGTGCCGGGACCGCCAATCAGCCCCAGCATTTT
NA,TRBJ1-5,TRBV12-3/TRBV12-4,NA,CASSLWRGRGNQPQHF,TGTGCCAGCAGTTTATGGCGGGGGCGAGGCAATCAGCCCCAGCATTTT
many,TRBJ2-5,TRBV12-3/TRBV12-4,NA,CASSPGVAYETQYF,TGTGCCAGCAGCCCCGGGGTAGCCTACGAGACCCAGTACTTC
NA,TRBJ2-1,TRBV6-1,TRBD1,CASSATGVGNEQFF,TGTGCCAGCAGCGCGACAGGGGTGGGGAATGAGCAGTTCTTC
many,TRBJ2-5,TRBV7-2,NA,CASSKDWGETQYF,TGTGCCAGCAGCAAGGACTGGGGCGAGACCCAGTACTTC
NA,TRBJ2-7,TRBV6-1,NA,CASSDLGPYEQYF,TGTGCCAGCAGTGATCTGGGGCCCTACGAGCAGTACTTC
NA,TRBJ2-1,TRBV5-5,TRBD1,CASSAYRGLYNEQFF,TGTGCCAGCAGCGCCTACAGGGGGCTTTACAATGAGCAGTTCTTC
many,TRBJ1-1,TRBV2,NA,CASSESFTLNTEAFF,TGTGCCAGCAGTGAATCGTTCACCTTGAACACTGAAGCTTTCTTT
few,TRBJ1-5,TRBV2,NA,CASSEDTSNQPQHF,TGTGCCAGCAGTGAGGACACGAGCAATCAGCCCCAGCATTTT
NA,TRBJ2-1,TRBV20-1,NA,CSARRGSTSYNEQFF,TGCAGTGCCCGGAGGGGCTCTACCTCCTACAATGAGCAGTTCTTC
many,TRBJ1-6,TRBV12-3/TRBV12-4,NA,CASSFDGEVYNSPLHF,TGTGCCAGCAGTTTTGACGGGGAAGTCTATAATTCACCCCTCCACTTT
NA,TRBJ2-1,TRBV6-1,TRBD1,CASSEAGQGWGNEQFF,TGTGCCAGCAGTGAAGCCGGACAGGGTTGGGGCAATGAGCAGTTCTTC
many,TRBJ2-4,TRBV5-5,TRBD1,CASSDTGTGRNIQYF,TGTGCCAGCAGCGACACCGGGACAGGGAGGAACATTCAGTACTTC
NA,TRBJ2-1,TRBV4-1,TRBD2,CASSARTSGGPPYNEQFF,TGCGCCAGCAGCGCCCGGACTAGCGGGGGTCCGCCCTACAATGAGCAGTTCTTC
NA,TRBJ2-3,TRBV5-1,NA,CASSLGSWSKTDTQYF,TGCGCCAGCAGCTTGGGCAGTTGGTCCAAGACAGATACGCAGTATTTT
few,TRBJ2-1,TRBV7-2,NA,CASSLVNKRKYNEQFF,TGTGCCAGCAGCTTAGTGAATAAACGGAAATACAATGAGCAGTTCTTC
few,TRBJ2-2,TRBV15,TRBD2,CATSRDDFGLGDTGELFF,TGTGCCACCAGCAGAGATGACTTCGGACTAGGGGACACCGGGGAGCTGTTTTTT
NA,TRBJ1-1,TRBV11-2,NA,CASSLDTRGATEAFF,TGTGCCAGCAGCTTAGATACGAGAGGGGCCACTGAAGCTTTCTTT
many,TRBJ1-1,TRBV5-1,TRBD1,CASSGGWTGQNTEAFF,TGCGCCAGCAGCGGGGGATGGACAGGGCAGAACACTGAAGCTTTCTTT
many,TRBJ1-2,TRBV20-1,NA,CSARVQGPGGYTF,TGCAGTGCTAGAGTACAGGGTCCGGGAGGCTACACCTTC
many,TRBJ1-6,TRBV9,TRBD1,CASSSRGGRGWEFGSPLHF,TGTGCCAGCAGCTCCAGGGGGGGAAGGGGCTGGGAGTTTGGATCACCCCTCCACTTT
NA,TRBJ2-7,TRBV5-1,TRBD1,CASSQTSGTGSSYEQYF,TGCGCCAGCAGCCAAACTTCCGGGACAGGTAGCTCCTACGAGCAGTACTTC
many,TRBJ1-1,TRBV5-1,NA,CASRADTMTEAFF,TGCGCCAGCAGAGCGGACACAATGACTGAAGCTTTCTTT
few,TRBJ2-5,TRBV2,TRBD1,CASGRDSQETQYF,TGTGCCAGCGGTCGGGACAGCCAAGAGACCCAGTACTTC
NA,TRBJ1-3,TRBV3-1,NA,CASSQVRRATWDTIYF,TGTGCCAGCAGCCAAGTCCGTAGGGCAACCTGGGACACCATATATTTT
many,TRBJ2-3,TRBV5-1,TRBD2,CASSPWGSGSNTDTQYF,TGCGCCAGCAGCCCATGGGGGAGCGGGAGCAACACAGATACGCAGTATTTT
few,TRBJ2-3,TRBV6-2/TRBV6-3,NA,CASSAGTGADTQYF,TGTGCCAGCAGTGCCGGGACTGGGGCGGATACGCAGTATTTT
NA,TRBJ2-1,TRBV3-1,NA,CASSLSGPYNEQFF,TGTGCCAGCAGTCTTAGTGGTCCCTACAATGAGCAGTTCTTC
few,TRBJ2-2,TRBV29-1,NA,CSVLVGQSNTGELFF,TGCAGCGTCCTGGTTGGGCAGTCGAACACCGGGGAGCTGTTTTTT
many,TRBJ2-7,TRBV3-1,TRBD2,CASSQGGVAGNYEQYF,TGTGCCAGCAGCCAAGGCGGGGTAGCGGGTAACTACGAGCAGTACTTC
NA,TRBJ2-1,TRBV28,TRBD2,CASSDLLAGGPNEQFF,TGTGCCAGCAGTGACCTACTAGCGGGAGGGCCCAATGAGCAGTTCTTC
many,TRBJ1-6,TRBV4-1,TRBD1,CASSQGTGLNSPLHF,TGCGCCAGCAGCCAAGGGACAGGCCTTAATTCACCCCTCCACTTT
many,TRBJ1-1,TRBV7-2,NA,CASSFDKNTEAFF,TGTGCCAGCAGCTTTGACAAGAACACTGAAGCTTTCTTT
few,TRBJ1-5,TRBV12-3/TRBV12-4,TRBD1,CASSTRDRGYQPQHF,TGTGCCAGCAGTACCCGGGACAGGGGGTATCAGCCCCAGCATTTT